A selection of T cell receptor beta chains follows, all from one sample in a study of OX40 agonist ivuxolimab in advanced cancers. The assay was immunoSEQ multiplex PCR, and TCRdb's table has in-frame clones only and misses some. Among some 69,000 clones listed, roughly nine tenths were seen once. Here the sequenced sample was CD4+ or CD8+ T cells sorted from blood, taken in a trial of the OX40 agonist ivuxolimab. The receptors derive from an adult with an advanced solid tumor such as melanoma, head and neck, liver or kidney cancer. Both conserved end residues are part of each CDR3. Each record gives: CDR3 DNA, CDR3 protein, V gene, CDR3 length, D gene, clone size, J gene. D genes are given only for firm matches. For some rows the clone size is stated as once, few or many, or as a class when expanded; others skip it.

CDR3 DNA: TGCGCCAGCAGCCAGACTAGCGGCGGGCACATTCAGTACTTC
CDR3 protein: CASSQTSGGHIQYF
V gene: TRBV5-1
CDR3 length: 14
D gene: TRBD2
clone size: -
J gene: TRBJ2-4

CDR3 DNA: TGTGCCAGCAGTTACTCGGGGGGGTTCACAGATACGCAGTATTTT
CDR3 protein: CASSYSGGFTDTQYF
V gene: TRBV6-6
CDR3 length: 15
D gene: TRBD2
clone size: -
J gene: TRBJ2-3

CDR3 DNA: TGCGCCAGCAGCCGGGGACCCATGAACTCCGAGCAGTACTTC
CDR3 protein: CASSRGPMNSEQYF
V gene: TRBV4-1
CDR3 length: 14
D gene: -
clone size: -
J gene: TRBJ2-7

CDR3 DNA: TGTGCCAGCAGTCCCTCTGGACAGGGAAGAGAAAAACTGTTTTTT
CDR3 protein: CASSPSGQGREKLFF
V gene: TRBV11-3
CDR3 length: 15
D gene: TRBD1
clone size: -
J gene: TRBJ1-4

CDR3 DNA: TGTGCCAGCAGTGAAGATGGCGGACAATGGGAGCAGTACTTC
CDR3 protein: CASSEDGGQWEQYF
V gene: TRBV6-1
CDR3 length: 14
D gene: -
clone size: -
J gene: TRBJ2-7

CDR3 DNA: TGTGCCAGCAGCCCCGGAGGACTAGCGGTTACCTACGAGCAGTACTTC
CDR3 protein: CASSPGGLAVTYEQYF
V gene: TRBV11-2
CDR3 length: 16
D gene: TRBD2
clone size: once
J gene: TRBJ2-7

CDR3 DNA: TGTGCCAGCAGCCGCGGACGGTTAAATGAAAAACTGTTTTTT
CDR3 protein: CASSRGRLNEKLFF
V gene: TRBV7-8
CDR3 length: 14
D gene: -
clone size: few
J gene: TRBJ1-4

CDR3 DNA: TGTGCCAGCAGCGTCATAGGGACACCCGACTACAATGAGCAGTTCTTC
CDR3 protein: CASSVIGTPDYNEQFF
V gene: TRBV9
CDR3 length: 16
D gene: -
clone size: once
J gene: TRBJ2-1

CDR3 DNA: TGTGCTAGTGGTTCGGGTGATACGCAGTATTTT
CDR3 protein: CASGSGDTQYF
V gene: TRBV12-5
CDR3 length: 11
D gene: -
clone size: -
J gene: TRBJ2-3

CDR3 DNA: TGTGCCAGCAGTGAAGGGAGCGGACGCTCCTACAATGAGCAGTTCTTC
CDR3 protein: CASSEGSGRSYNEQFF
V gene: TRBV6-4
CDR3 length: 16
D gene: -
clone size: -
J gene: TRBJ2-1

CDR3 DNA: TGTGCCAGCAGAACGTTGGAGGGGGCGGCTGGGGCCAACGTCCTGACTTTC
CDR3 protein: CASRTLEGAAGANVLTF
V gene: TRBV7-3
CDR3 length: 17
D gene: -
clone size: -
J gene: TRBJ2-6

CDR3 DNA: TGCGCCAGCAGCCAGCACCCCCCGGGACGGGCCAGCCGGGAGCTGTTTTTT
CDR3 protein: CASSQHPPGRASRELFF
V gene: TRBV4-3
CDR3 length: 17
D gene: -
clone size: -
J gene: TRBJ2-2

CDR3 DNA: TGCGCCAGCAGCAACCATTGGGGGAGCACAGATACGCAGTATTTT
CDR3 protein: CASSNHWGSTDTQYF
V gene: TRBV5-1
CDR3 length: 15
D gene: -
clone size: -
J gene: TRBJ2-3

CDR3 DNA: TGTGCCTCACTAACAGGCAAATCTGGAAACACCATATATTTT
CDR3 protein: CASLTGKSGNTIYF
V gene: TRBV19
CDR3 length: 14
D gene: -
clone size: -
J gene: TRBJ1-3

CDR3 DNA: TGTGCCAGCAGCTCGGCGGGGCGGGAGGGAACCTACGAGCAGTACTTC
CDR3 protein: CASSSAGREGTYEQYF
V gene: TRBV11-2
CDR3 length: 16
D gene: TRBD2
clone size: -
J gene: TRBJ2-7

CDR3 DNA: TGTGCCACCCGCTCTTCGACAGGGTATGTGGGCGAAAACATTCAGTACTTC
CDR3 protein: CATRSSTGYVGENIQYF
V gene: TRBV19
CDR3 length: 17
D gene: TRBD1
clone size: -
J gene: TRBJ2-4

CDR3 DNA: TGTGCCAGCAGTTCCGGGACAACAAGATTGAACGTCCTGACTTTC
CDR3 protein: CASSSGTTRLNVLTF
V gene: TRBV27
CDR3 length: 15
D gene: -
clone size: -
J gene: TRBJ2-6

CDR3 DNA: TGCGCCAGCAGCCAAGACGTTACTAGGGCCAACGTCCTGACTTTC
CDR3 protein: CASSQDVTRANVLTF
V gene: TRBV4-1
CDR3 length: 15
D gene: -
clone size: -
J gene: TRBJ2-6

CDR3 DNA: TGCGCCAGCAGCCCCGACCCGGGACTAGCGGGAGGAAGTGACTTC
CDR3 protein: CASSPDPGLAGGSDF
V gene: TRBV5-1
CDR3 length: 15
D gene: TRBD2
clone size: -
J gene: TRBJ2-7

CDR3 DNA: TGTGCCAGCAGCTTTGGTAGCGGGAAAAGCACAGATACGCAGTATTTT
CDR3 protein: CASSFGSGKSTDTQYF
V gene: TRBV11-2
CDR3 length: 16
D gene: TRBD2
clone size: -
J gene: TRBJ2-3

CDR3 DNA: TGCGCCAGCAGCCAAGAATGGGCGGACGAGCAGTACTTC
CDR3 protein: CASSQEWADEQYF
V gene: TRBV4-3
CDR3 length: 13
D gene: -
clone size: -
J gene: TRBJ2-7

CDR3 DNA: TGTGCCAGCAGCCCAGAGGGGAGGAGGGCGAAGTACTTC
CDR3 protein: CASSPEGRRAKYF
V gene: TRBV5-4
CDR3 length: 13
D gene: -
clone size: -
J gene: TRBJ2-7

CDR3 DNA: TGTGCCAGCAGCTTAGTACTAGCGCGACGCACAGATACGCAGTATTTT
CDR3 protein: CASSLVLARRTDTQYF
V gene: TRBV5-4
CDR3 length: 16
D gene: TRBD2
clone size: -
J gene: TRBJ2-3

CDR3 DNA: TGTGCCAGCAGCAAAGGCCCGGCGCCTGAGCAGTACTTC
CDR3 protein: CASSKGPAPEQYF
V gene: TRBV5-4
CDR3 length: 13
D gene: -
clone size: -
J gene: TRBJ2-7

CDR3 DNA: TGTGCCAGCAGCTTAGCGCTAGCGGGAGCCTACAATGAGCAGTTCTTC
CDR3 protein: CASSLALAGAYNEQFF
V gene: TRBV7-9
CDR3 length: 16
D gene: TRBD2
clone size: few
J gene: TRBJ2-1

CDR3 DNA: TGTGCCAGCAGTTTGAATTGGGGCCCCGGAAACACCATATATTTT
CDR3 protein: CASSLNWGPGNTIYF
V gene: TRBV28
CDR3 length: 15
D gene: -
clone size: -
J gene: TRBJ1-3

CDR3 DNA: TGTGCCAGCAATCCTGACAGGACTTACAATGAGCAGTTCTTC
CDR3 protein: CASNPDRTYNEQFF
V gene: TRBV7-2
CDR3 length: 14
D gene: -
clone size: -
J gene: TRBJ2-1

CDR3 DNA: TGTGCCAGCAGCTTGTCAGGTACCAGCTACACCTTC
CDR3 protein: CASSLSGTSYTF
V gene: TRBV5-6
CDR3 length: 12
D gene: -
clone size: -
J gene: TRBJ1-2

CDR3 DNA: TGTGCTAGTGGCCCCAGGCTGGGCGATACAGATACGCAGTATTTT
CDR3 protein: CASGPRLGDTDTQYF
V gene: TRBV12-5
CDR3 length: 15
D gene: -
clone size: -
J gene: TRBJ2-3